Each of the 17 T cell receptor beta chains below was sequenced from the same sample in a study of shared clonotypes between healthy human individuals. Some clones are missing from TCRdb's copy, which holds only in-frame ones; the method was immunoSEQ multiplex PCR. The sample yields under 2.5 million clones, 85% to 95% seen once. Sequences were obtained from naive CD4+ T cells from PBMCs. As for subset: CD45RA+ positively selected. These receptors originate from a man in his late teens or twenties in good health. Some clones in this sample may be carry-over from other donors' samples.

The rearrangement links TRBV27 to TRBJ2-1, with 9 bases identical to TRBD1. The CDR3 runs 15 residues. Germline values: CDR1 MNHEY, CDR2 SMNVEV (reference sequence). V was pared by 3 bases and J by 3 bases, with 3 bases of the junction left unmatched. The CDR3 here is CASSFQGQGYNEQFF. The DNA of the CDR3 is TGTGCCAGCAGTTTTCAGGGACAGGGCTACAATGAGCAGTTCTTC.

J is TRBJ2-5 and V is TRBV6-1, with TRBD1 matching over 7 bases. V was pared by 2 bases and J by 0 bases, with 3 bases of the junction left unmatched. The CDR3 contains 15 residues. CDR1 is MNHNS and CDR2 is SASEGT in the germline V gene. The CDR3, as DNA: TGTGCCAGCAGTGAAAGGGGACAGTACCAAGAGACCCAGTACTTC. It encodes CASSERGQYQETQYF.

The chain recombines TRBV6-6 with TRBJ2-7; 7 nucleotides match TRBD2. Looked up from germline, CDR1 is MNHNY and CDR2 is SVGAGI (reference sequence). V shed 2 bases and J 12 bases; nucleotides not matched to a gene: 7. The CDR3 consists of 12 residues. Here the CDR3 reads CASSYGRGLWYF. CDR3 in DNA: TGTGCCAGCAGTTACGGGAGGGGACTTTGGTACTTC.

This chain links TRBV5-6 with TRBJ2-7, with D tentatively TRBD2 (6 bases). Looked up from germline, CDR1 is SGHDT and CDR2 is YYEEEE. V lost 3 bases to trimming and J lost 3 bases, with 16 bases between them. CDR3 length equals 15 residues. In nucleotides, the CDR3 is TGTGCCAGCAGCTCCCCAGCGGGCAGATACTACGAGCAGTACTTC. Its translation: CASSSPAGRYYEQYF.

The CDR3, as DNA: TGTGCCAGCAGCTTGGGGTCAGGGCTTCGTGCCTACGAGCAGTACTTC. Protein: CASSLGSGLRAYEQYF. This chain connects TRBV5-4 to TRBJ2-7, with a weak D call TRBD1 (5 bases). The ends were cut back, 0 bases at V and 2 bases at J, with 15 bases in the middle. Looked up from germline, CDR1 is SGHNT and CDR2 is YYREEE (reference sequence). The CDR3 sequence is 16 residues long.

The chain links TRBV6-1 to TRBJ2-7; 13 bases fit TRBD2. V gave up 6 bases and J gave up 1 base; unmatched junction bases: 0. CDR1 and CDR2 from the germline V gene are MNHNS and SASEGT. The CDR3 runs to 14 residues. CDR3 amino acids: CASRGLAGSYEQYF. CDR3 DNA: TGTGCCAGCAGGGGACTAGCGGGGTCCTACGAGCAGTACTTC.

The chain has TRBV4-3 and TRBJ1-2, with D possibly matching TRBD1 (6 bases). The germline CDR1 and CDR2 sequences are LGHNA and YSLEER. CDR3 size: 17 residues. The V and J ends lost 0 bases and 7 bases respectively, with 21 bases between them. The CDR3 reads CASSQDVRLAGATGYTF. CDR3 nucleotides: TGCGCCAGCAGCCAAGATGTTCGATTGGCAGGGGCGACTGGCTACACCTTC.

This clone came up once. Distinct nucleotide sequences in the sample also encode this CDR3. The chain combines TRBV29-1 with TRBJ1-5; D remains ambiguous. Trimming took off 4 bases at V and 0 bases at J, with 10 bases between the two ends. Germline CDR1 reads SQVTM; CDR2 reads ANQGSEA. CDR3 size: 14 residues. Here the CDR3 reads CSVVSGYSNQPQHF. The CDR3 coding sequence is TGCAGCGTTGTGTCGGGATATAGCAATCAGCCCCAGCATTTT.

This clone was counted only a few times. This sample includes further DNA sequences coding for the same CDR3. The CDR3 DNA follows: TGCAGTGCCTCGCCGGGCACTGAAGCTTTCTTT. It codes for CSASPGTEAFF. This chain joins TRBV20-1 and TRBJ1-1, with D unclear. V gave up 6 bases and J gave up 4 bases, with 9 bases separating them. The CDR3 length is 11 residues. CDR1 and CDR2 (germline): DFQATT, SNEGSKA (reference sequence).

This clone was counted between two and nine times. Other nucleotide sequences in the sample specify the same CDR3. The J gene is TRBJ2-3, the V gene TRBV20-1, with no clear D. Per germline, CDR1 DFQATT and CDR2 SNEGSKA (reference sequence). V was trimmed by 3 bases and J by 2 bases, leaving 3 bases between them. The CDR3 contains 11 residues. The CDR3 nucleotides read TGCAGTGCTAGGGTCACAGATACGCAGTATTTT. Translation: CSARVTDTQYF.

The chain uses TRBV5-1 and TRBJ2-3, with TRBD2 matching over 9 bases. CDR1 is SGHRS, CDR2 YFSETQ, per germline. Trimming at V came to 0 bases and at J to 4 bases, leaving 6 bases not matched to a gene. The CDR3 totals 16 residues. Written as DNA, the CDR3 is TGCGCCAGCAGCTTGGTAATTAGCGGGAGCGCAGATACGCAGTATTTT. Translation: CASSLVISGSADTQYF.

This clone was seen once. This sequence joins TRBV5-4 and TRBJ2-1, with D possibly TRBD1 on 5 matching bases. Trimming removed 4 bases from V and 7 bases from J, with 15 bases in between. Germline CDR1 and CDR2: SGHNT and YYREEE (reference sequence). The length of the CDR3 is 14 residues. Here the CDR3 DNA reads TGTGCCAGCAGCCCCCAGGGCGGATTGAATGAGCAGTTCTTC. Its protein product is CASSPQGGLNEQFF.

This clone was recorded only once. This chain connects TRBV6-1 to TRBJ1-2; D may be TRBD1 (6 bases). V gave up 2 bases and J gave up 7 bases, with 17 bases separating them. The CDR3 sequence is 15 residues long. Germline V gives CDR1 MNHNS, CDR2 SASEGT. Here the CDR3 reads CASSENRWQGSGYTF. In nucleotides, the CDR3 is TGTGCCAGCAGTGAAAACCGATGGCAGGGGAGTGGCTACACCTTC.

This sequence joins TRBV19 and TRBJ2-5; maybe TRBD2 (5 bases). The CDR3 length is 13 residues. V shed 7 bases and J shed 5 bases, with 14 bases lying between them. Germline assignment: CDR1 LNHDA and CDR2 SQIVND (reference sequence). The CDR3 spells CASTWEQLETQYF. CDR3 nucleotide sequence: TGTGCCAGTACGTGGGAGCAGTTGGAGACCCAGTACTTC.

The CDR3 DNA follows: TGTGCCAGCAGCTTAGCGAGGGGCACCGGGGAGCTGTTTTTT. Translated, it gives CASSLARGTGELFF. The gene calls are TRBV7-9 and TRBJ2-2; D may be TRBD1 or TRBD2 (5 bases each). The CDR3 consists of 14 residues. The germline V gene encodes CDR1 SEHNR and CDR2 FQNEAQ (reference sequence). The ends were cut back, 0 bases at V and 4 bases at J, with 6 bases in the middle.

As concerns this clone: This same CDR3 is encoded by further DNA sequences in the sample. The chain carries TRBV7-3 and TRBJ1-1, with D unclear. The CDR3 has 14 amino acids. Germline lookup yields CDR1 SGHTA and CDR2 FQGTGA. Trimming took off 1 base at V and 0 bases at J, with 6 bases between the two ends. The CDR3 spells CASSLNGLNTEAFF. The CDR3 DNA sequence: TGTGCCAGCAGCTTAAACGGGCTGAACACTGAAGCTTTCTTT.

The chain carries TRBV19 and TRBJ1-2; 10 bases fit TRBD1. The CDR3 has 19 amino acids. V was pared by 1 base and J by 2 bases, with 13 bases of the junction left unmatched. Germline values: CDR1 LNHDA, CDR2 SQIVND (reference sequence). The CDR3 loop is CASSIVGQGRGEVNYGYTF. CDR3 coding DNA: TGTGCCAGTAGTATAGTGGGACAGGGGCGCGGTGAAGTAAACTATGGCTACACCTTC.